The entry that follows covers one T cell receptor (beta chain) sequence. These data belong to a study of blood T cell repertoires in COVID-19. TCRdb keeps only in-frame clones here, not all; method: immunoSEQ multiplex PCR. The profile shows 130,000 to 150,000 clones, around 75% of them singletons. In germline, CDR1 is SNHLY, CDR2 FYNNEI. The CDR3 has 15 amino acids. V was trimmed by 4 bases and J by 4 bases, leaving 13 bases between them. This clonotype originated in a woman aged 70-85 years with COVID-19, enrolled during active disease. This chain connects TRBV2 to TRBJ2-2; D not resolved. Sequenced material: peripheral blood. CDR3 protein: CASSGHHSPTGELFF. CDR3 sequence (DNA): TGTGCCAGCAGTGGGCATCACAGCCCCACCGGGGAGCTGTTTTTT.